The 32 T cell receptor beta chains reported below all come from one sample, sequenced in a study of cytomegalovirus exposure and HLA in healthy donors. Use of 60 Vbeta and 13 Jbeta primers characterized the PCR. Here immunoSEQ multiplex PCR was the method, and the copy in TCRdb shows in-frame clones only, minus some. The sample lists fewer than 200,000 clones; about 82% were seen once. The sequencing input was PBMCs. The receptors were sampled from a woman between 18 and 30 years old in good health and CMV-seronegative.

The chain carries TRBV9 and TRBJ2-7, with TRBD2 as a possible D gene (6 bases). The ends were cut back, 0 bases at V and 2 bases at J, with 9 bases in the middle. The germline CDR1 and CDR2 sequences are SGDLS and YYNGEE. The CDR3 totals 14 residues. As DNA, the CDR3 is TGTGCCAGCAGCGTAGACGGGGGAGCCTACGAGCAGTACTTC. Its translation: CASSVDGGAYEQYF.

The chain carries TRBV30 and TRBJ2-7; 10 positions match TRBD2. V lost 3 bases, J lost 2 bases, and 4 bases stayed unmatched. The CDR3 loop spans 14 amino acids. Germline CDR1 is GTSNPN and CDR2 is SVGIG (reference sequence). The CDR3 loop is CAWRKAGGAYEQYF. CDR3 in DNA: TGTGCCTGGAGGAAAGCGGGAGGGGCCTACGAGCAGTACTTC.

This chain links TRBV5-4 with TRBJ2-5, with D perhaps TRBD1 (6 bases). V was shortened by 3 bases and J by 3 bases, with 15 bases between the two germline ends. The CDR3 consists of 15 residues. Germline V gene lookup returns CDR1 SGHNT and CDR2 YYREEE (reference sequence). The CDR3 region is CASSSHQQGKETQYF. CDR3 nucleotides: TGTGCCAGCAGCTCTCACCAACAGGGAAAAGAGACCCAGTACTTC.

The count of this clone is one. Relative to the germline gene, one junction end is altered; a read error may explain this. This chain connects TRBV4-3 to TRBJ2-1; 11 bases align to TRBD2. Germline V gene lookup returns CDR1 LGHNA and CDR2 YSLEER. The CDR3 totals 15 residues. This CDR3 reads CASSPLAGGSNGQFF. The CDR3 DNA follows: TGCGCCAGCAGTCCTCTAGCGGGAGGTTCGAATGGGCAGTTCTTC.

The rearrangement joins TRBV6-5 to TRBJ2-7; a weak D match, TRBD1 (6 bases). The V end was cut by 6 bases, the J end by 9 bases, with 21 bases between. From germline, CDR1 is MNHEY and CDR2 SVGAGI. The CDR3 sequence is 14 residues long. The CDR3 loop is CASSRGQSSIGQYF. For the CDR3, the DNA is TGTGCCAGCAGCCGCGGACAGTCGTCTATAGGGCAGTACTTC.

The chain is built from TRBV15 and TRBJ2-3; D might be TRBD2 (6 bases). The germline gives CDR1 LNHNV, CDR2 YYDKDF (reference sequence). There are 14 residues in the CDR3. Trimming left V 2 bases short and J 11 bases short, with 17 bases between. In DNA form, the CDR3 reads TGTGCCACCAGCAGAAGGTTGGGAAGCGGGCGGCAGTATTTT. This encodes CATSRRLGSGRQYF.

The V call is TRBV30, the J call TRBJ2-3, with a weak D call TRBD1 (7 bases). The germline V and J ends were trimmed by 0 bases and 5 bases, with 15 bases remaining between them. The CDR3 contains 15 residues. The germline gives CDR1 GTSNPN, CDR2 SVGIG (reference sequence). In DNA form, the CDR3 reads TGTGCCTGGAGTGTTGCGGGGCAGGGGGTAGATACGCAGTATTTT. This gives the protein CAWSVAGQGVDTQYF.

The chain joins TRBV29-1 to TRBJ2-5; 7 nucleotides match TRBD1. Germline lookup yields CDR1 SQVTM and CDR2 ANQGSEA. J was trimmed by 4 bases and V by 7 bases; bases with no gene match: 6. This CDR3 region has 12 residues. The DNA for the CDR3 is TGCAGCGCCTTACAGGGGCGAGAGACCCAGTACTTC. Its protein product is CSALQGRETQYF.

This rearrangement joins TRBV11-2 to TRBJ2-3; no reliable D call. The V gene lost 1 base and the J gene lost 2 bases, with 7 bases spanning the gap. The CDR3 extends over 14 amino acids. Per the germline V gene, CDR1 is SGHAT and CDR2 is FQNNGV. CDR3 in DNA: TGTGCCAGCAGCTTAGGTGGAGACACAGATACGCAGTATTTT. It yields the protein CASSLGGDTDTQYF. The whole variable domain, filled in from reference TRBV11-2 and TRBJ2-3, reads EAGVAQSPRYKIIEKRQSVAFWCNPISGHATLYWYQQILGQGPKLLIQFQNNGVVDDSQLPKDRFSAERLKGVDSTLKIQPAKLEDSAVYLCASSLGGDTDTQYFGPGTRLTVL.

The CDR3 nucleotides are TGCGCCAGCAGCCAAAGCTCCAGGGCTACTGGGTATGGCTACACCTTC. It specifies CASSQSSRATGYGYTF. This sequence joins TRBV4-1 and TRBJ1-2, with D maybe TRBD1 (5 bases). Trimming stripped 2 bases from V and 5 bases from J, with 18 bases between. The CDR3 is made up of 16 amino acids. Germline CDR1 and CDR2: MGHRA and YSYEKL.

The chain couples TRBV13 to TRBJ1-5; a weak D match, TRBD1 (5 bases). The CDR3 consists of 15 residues. V lost 2 bases to trimming and J lost 6 bases, with 14 bases between them. Looked up from germline, CDR1 is PRHDT and CDR2 is FYEKMQ (reference sequence). CDR3 nucleotides: TGTGCCAGCAGCTTAAACCGCGGGGGGAGTCAGCCCCAGCATTTT. Translated, it gives CASSLNRGGSQPQHF.

The chain is built from TRBV2 and TRBJ1-2, with 7 bases that match TRBD1. Germline trimming cut 2 bases from V and 5 bases from J; bases unmatched to any gene: 5. The CDR3 totals 14 residues. Germline values: CDR1 SNHLY, CDR2 FYNNEI. The CDR3 DNA reads TGTGCCAGCAGTGAAACTCCGACAGGGTATGGCTACACCTTC. Residues: CASSETPTGYGYTF.

The CDR3 reads CASSTTSGSIYEQYF. CDR3 sequence (DNA): TGTGCCAGTAGTACGACTAGCGGGAGTATCTACGAGCAGTACTTC. J is TRBJ2-7 and V is TRBV19; 12 bases agree with TRBD2. This CDR3 is 15 amino acids long. Germline V CDR1 and CDR2: LNHDA, SQIVND (reference sequence). V trimming: 4 bases; J trimming: 3 bases; junction bases outside the gene matches: 4.

This chain links TRBV7-8 with TRBJ2-7; D ambiguous. Deletions cut 6 bases from V and 2 bases from J, with 14 bases between. The CDR3 is made up of 14 amino acids. Looked up from germline, CDR1 is SGHVS and CDR2 is FQNEAQ. DNA of the CDR3: TGTGCCAGCAGTTATGGTGGTGTAGCCTACGAGCAGTACTTC. It codes for CASSYGGVAYEQYF.

This clone showed up just a few times. The chain couples TRBV6-1 to TRBJ2-1, with D maybe TRBD2 (5 bases). From germline, CDR1 is MNHNS and CDR2 SASEGT. The germline V and J ends were trimmed by 4 bases and 0 bases, with 10 bases remaining between them. CDR3 length: 15 residues. The CDR3 DNA reads as TGTGCCAGCAGTGCTGAGGGTGGCTCCTACAATGAGCAGTTCTTC. It is translated as CASSAEGGSYNEQFF.

The V gene is TRBV7-9, the J gene TRBJ2-3; 10 bases line up with TRBD2. CDR1 and CDR2 from the germline V gene are SEHNR and FQNEAQ (reference sequence). The junction had 7 bases not matched to a gene; V was cut back by 4 bases and J by 0 bases. The length of the CDR3 is 17 residues. CDR3 sequence: CASSYNLAGESTDTQYF. As DNA, the CDR3 is TGTGCCAGCAGCTACAACCTAGCGGGGGAAAGCACAGATACGCAGTATTTT.

The DNA of the CDR3 is TGCGCCAGCAGCTTGGCCGGGACTAGCGGCACCGGGGAGCTGTTTTTT. Its translation is CASSLAGTSGTGELFF. The chain couples TRBV5-1 to TRBJ2-2; 11 nucleotides match TRBD2. Germline CDR1 is SGHRS and CDR2 is YFSETQ. With V trimmed by 0 bases and J by 4 bases, 2 bases remained unmatched. The CDR3 extends over 16 amino acids.

This chain connects TRBV5-1 to TRBJ1-1; the D gene is possibly TRBD1 (6 bases). This CDR3 comprises 21 residues. Germline CDR1 and CDR2: SGHRS and YFSETQ. Deletions cut 0 bases from V and 1 base from J, with 28 bases between. The CDR3 here is CASSLDTGRVRMRLENTEAFF. The CDR3 DNA follows: TGCGCCAGCAGCTTGGATACAGGGCGAGTTCGGATGAGGTTGGAGAACACTGAAGCTTTCTTT.

The rearrangement links TRBV6-1 to TRBJ2-5; D is possibly TRBD2 (6 bases). Judging by the DNA end, TRBJ2-7 fits better; the J call may be wrong. This CDR3 comprises 14 residues. The germline V gene has CDR1 MNHNS and CDR2 SASEGT. The CDR3 DNA reads TGTGCCAGCAGAATGGGGGACTTATCCTACGAGCAGTACTTC. Its protein is CASRMGDLSYEQYF.

The chain uses TRBV11-2 and TRBJ2-1; possibly TRBD1 for D (6 bases). V lost 5 bases to trimming and J lost 8 bases, with 22 bases between them. Per germline, CDR1 SGHAT and CDR2 FQNNGV. The CDR3 is 16 amino acids. CDR3 in DNA: TGTGCCAGCAGCCCTGAGGACCGAGTGACAGGTTATGAGCAGTTCTTC. The encoded protein is CASSPEDRVTGYEQFF.

J is TRBJ2-2 and V is TRBV19; a possible D gene is TRBD1 (8 bases). The V gene's germline CDR1 is LNHDA and CDR2 SQIVND (reference sequence). This CDR3 contains 14 residues. V was pared by 6 bases and J by 5 bases, with 13 bases between. DNA for the CDR3: TGTGCCAGTAGCACACAGGGGGGGACCGGGGAGCTGTTTTTT. It yields the protein CASSTQGGTGELFF. Looking up the rest from reference TRBV19 and TRBJ2-2 gives the full variable domain: DGGITQSPKYLFRKEGQNVTLSCEQNLNHDAMYWYRQDPGQGLRLIYYSQIVNDFQKGDIAEGYSVSREKKESFPLTVTSAQKNPTAFYLCASSTQGGTGELFFGEGSRLTVL.

This rearrangement joins TRBV9 to TRBJ2-7; 10 bases fit TRBD2. The CDR3 has 14 residues. V lost 3 bases, J lost 1 base, and 1 base stayed unmatched. Germline V CDR1 and CDR2: SGDLS, YYNGEE. CDR3 amino acids: CASSGTSGSYEQYF. CDR3 nucleotides: TGTGCCAGCAGCGGGACTAGCGGATCCTACGAGCAGTACTTC.

In this sample, this clone turned up a few times. The chain recombines TRBV27 with TRBJ1-4; TRBD1 is a possible D gene (6 bases). The CDR3 spans 15 residues. V was cut by 0 bases and J by 11 bases, with 16 bases left in between. Germline CDR1 MNHEY, CDR2 SMNVEV (reference sequence). CDR3 protein: CASSLSAQGYGKLFF. DNA for the CDR3: TGTGCCAGCAGTTTATCGGCACAGGGCTATGGGAAACTGTTTTTT.

This chain uses TRBV27 with TRBJ2-1; D remains unclear. From germline, CDR1 is MNHEY and CDR2 SMNVEV (reference sequence). The CDR3 runs 16 residues. V was clipped by 5 bases and J by 0 bases, with 14 bases between them. CDR3 in amino acids: CASSLGSSVSYNEQFF. The CDR3 DNA follows: TGTGCCAGCAGTCTAGGATCTTCTGTCTCCTACAATGAGCAGTTCTTC.

The chain combines TRBV6-1 with TRBJ2-1; 11 bases are shared with TRBD2. CDR3 size: 14 residues. In germline, CDR1 is MNHNS, CDR2 SASEGT. V gave up 4 bases and J gave up 8 bases; unmatched junction bases: 4. This chain's CDR3 is CASSVAGGRYEQFF. CDR3 bases: TGTGCCAGCAGTGTAGCGGGAGGGCGCTATGAGCAGTTCTTC.

The sample holds one count of this clone. V is TRBV28 and J is TRBJ2-7; TRBD1 matches at 10 bases. The CDR3 extends over 15 amino acids. V lost 3 bases to trimming and J lost 2 bases; unmatched junction nucleotides: 4. From germline, CDR1 is MDHEN and CDR2 SYDVKM. This chain's CDR3 is CASSFLGTGAYEQYF. The DNA of the CDR3 is TGTGCCAGCAGTTTCCTCGGGACAGGGGCCTACGAGCAGTACTTC.

The chain has TRBV19 and TRBJ2-6, with D perhaps TRBD2 (5 bases). V dropped 5 bases and J dropped 0 bases, with 23 bases sitting between them. The CDR3 totals 20 residues. CDR1 LNHDA and CDR2 SQIVND come from the germline V gene (reference sequence). The CDR3 nucleotides are TGTGCCAGTAGTGGGCGTTGGGCAGAGAGGGTTACCTCTGGGGCCAACGTCCTGACTTTC. Amino acid sequence: CASSGRWAERVTSGANVLTF.

This chain connects TRBV9 to TRBJ1-5, with a possible D match to TRBD1 (6 bases). Germline values: CDR1 SGDLS, CDR2 YYNGEE. Between the trimmed V and J ends, which lost 0 bases and 5 bases, there was a span of 12 bases. The CDR3 is made up of 15 amino acids. The CDR3 DNA sequence: TGTGCCAGCAGCGTAGGTGGCAGGGGTGATCAGCCCCAGCATTTT. Its translation is CASSVGGRGDQPQHF.

This clone was found a few times. V usage is TRBV28 and J usage is TRBJ2-7, with D unresolved. The germline V gene encodes CDR1 MDHEN and CDR2 SYDVKM. The CDR3 runs to 15 residues. V was clipped by 2 bases and J by 0 bases, with 11 bases between them. Written as DNA, the CDR3 is TGTGCCAGCAGTTTAGAGGCTACCTCCTCCTACGAGCAGTACTTC. Protein sequence: CASSLEATSSYEQYF.

The chain is built from TRBV4-1 and TRBJ2-3; possible D gene TRBD2, 6 bases. The ends were cut back, 3 bases at V and 0 bases at J, with 13 bases in the middle. Germline V gene data show CDR1 as MGHRA and CDR2 as YSYEKL. The CDR3 has 16 residues. CDR3 amino acids: CASSQVAGTSTDTQYF. In nucleotides, the CDR3 is TGCGCCAGCAGCCAGGTTGCCGGGACTAGCACAGATACGCAGTATTTT.

The chain joins TRBV29-1 to TRBJ2-2; TRBD2 matches at 8 bases. The CDR3 contains 21 residues. The germline V gene encodes CDR1 SQVTM and CDR2 ANQGSEA. The V and J ends lost 1 base and 3 bases, in that order; junction bases with no gene match: 22. The CDR3 protein is CSVEGVAGLYGELGYTGELFF. In DNA, the CDR3 is TGCAGCGTTGAAGGCGTAGCGGGGCTTTATGGGGAACTAGGGTACACCGGGGAGCTGTTTTTT.

This clone was seen only once. The chain joins TRBV5-1 to TRBJ2-7; TRBD1 agrees at 8 bases. The CDR3 runs 14 residues. After removal of 3 bases from V and 5 bases from J, the junction contained 7 bases not matched to a gene. Germline CDR1 SGHRS, CDR2 YFSETQ. The CDR3 region has the DNA TGCGCCAGCAGCTACGGACAGGGAAACAACGAGCAGTACTTC. Protein product: CASSYGQGNNEQYF.